This T cell receptor beta chain was identified in a study of shared T cell receptors in the human thymus. This CDR3 spans 16 amino acids. Looked up from germline, CDR1 is MNHEY and CDR2 is SMNVEV (reference sequence). V lost 6 bases and J lost 7; bases outside the gene matches: 13. Profiled with immunoSEQ multiplex PCR; TCRdb holds only in-frame clones, not every one. Of roughly 700,000 clones listed, around 87% are singletons. Another study also made use of these data, one on human thymus T cells. Per that study: Donation was from healthy Finnish infants who were having corrective surgery that addressed congenital heart defects. V and J genes seemed to be used with bias in thymic and blood repertoires. Unrelated individuals were reported by related research to share highly overlapping thymic repertoires.

The TCR was taken from a boy under two years old with a congenital heart defect. The chain is built from TRBV27 and TRBJ2-5; TRBD2 aligns across 11 bases. The sample taken for sequencing was thymocytes. CDR3 sequence: CASSPGVAGGTGTQYF. As DNA, the CDR3 is TGTGCCAGCAGCCCCGGGGTAGCGGGAGGGACGGGGACCCAGTACTTC.